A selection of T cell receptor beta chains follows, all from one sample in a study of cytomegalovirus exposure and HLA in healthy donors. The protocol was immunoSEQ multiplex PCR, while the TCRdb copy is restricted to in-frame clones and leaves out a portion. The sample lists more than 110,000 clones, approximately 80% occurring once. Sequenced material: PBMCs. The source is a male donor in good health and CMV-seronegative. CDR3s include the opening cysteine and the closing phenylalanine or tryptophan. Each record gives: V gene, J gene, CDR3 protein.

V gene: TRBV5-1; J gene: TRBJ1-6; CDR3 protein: CASSGAGGKIPPLHF
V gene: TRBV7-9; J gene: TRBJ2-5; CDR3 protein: CASSLATRQETQYF
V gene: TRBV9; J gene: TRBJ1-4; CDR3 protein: CASSPRDRVLEKLFF
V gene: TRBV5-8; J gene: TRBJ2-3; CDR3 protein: CASSLTVSDTQYF
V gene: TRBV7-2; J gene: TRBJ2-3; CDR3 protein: CASSPEGWGAQYF
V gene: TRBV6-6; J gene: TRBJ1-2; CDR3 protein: CASSYERGLGVDTF
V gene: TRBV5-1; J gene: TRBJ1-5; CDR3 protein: CASSLSTGSNQPQHF
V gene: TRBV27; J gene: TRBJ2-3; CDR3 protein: CASRAGEDADTQYF
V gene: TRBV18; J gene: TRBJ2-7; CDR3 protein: CASSRPTDHYEQYF
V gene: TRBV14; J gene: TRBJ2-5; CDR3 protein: CASSQGGRETQYF
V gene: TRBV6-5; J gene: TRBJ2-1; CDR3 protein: CASREGLASYNEQFF
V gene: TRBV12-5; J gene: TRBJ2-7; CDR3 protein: CASGLEQFSYEQYF
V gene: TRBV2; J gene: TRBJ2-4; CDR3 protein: CASSDRTGGLDIQYF
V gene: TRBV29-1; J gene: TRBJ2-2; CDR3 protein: CSVGQGRSGTGELFF
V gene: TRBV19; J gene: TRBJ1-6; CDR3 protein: CASSSRESENSPLHF
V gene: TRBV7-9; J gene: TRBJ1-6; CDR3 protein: CASSYSDSNSPLHF
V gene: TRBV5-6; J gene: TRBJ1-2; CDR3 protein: CASSPTRGYGYTF
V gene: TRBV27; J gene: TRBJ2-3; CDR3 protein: CASRGRANTDTQYF
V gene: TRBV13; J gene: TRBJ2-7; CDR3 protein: CASSLGRDRSSYEQYF
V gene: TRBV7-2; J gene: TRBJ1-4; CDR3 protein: CASSFLATTTNEKLFF
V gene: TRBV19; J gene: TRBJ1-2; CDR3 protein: CASRTGVYYGYTF
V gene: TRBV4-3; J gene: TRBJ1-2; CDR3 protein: CASSQVRPGIGYTF
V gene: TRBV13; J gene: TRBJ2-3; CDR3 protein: CASSSRLADTQYF
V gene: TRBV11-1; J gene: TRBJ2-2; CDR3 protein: CTSSPRQGFTGELFF
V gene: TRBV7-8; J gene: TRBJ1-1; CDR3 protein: CASSLGGVNTEAFF
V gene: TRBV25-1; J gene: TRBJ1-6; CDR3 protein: CASSEGGYNSPLHF
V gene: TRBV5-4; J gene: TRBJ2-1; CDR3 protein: CASSLGSGVSYNEQFF
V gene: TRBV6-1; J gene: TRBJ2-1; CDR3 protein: CASSEGRGPTNEQFF
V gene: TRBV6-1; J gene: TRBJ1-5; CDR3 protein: CASSGPGLVSGSNQPQHF
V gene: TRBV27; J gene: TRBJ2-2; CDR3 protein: CASSLSGAGTGELFF
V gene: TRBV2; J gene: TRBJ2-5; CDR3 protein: CASRTTGIQYF
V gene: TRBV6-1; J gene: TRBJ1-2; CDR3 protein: CASSEGGDYGYTF
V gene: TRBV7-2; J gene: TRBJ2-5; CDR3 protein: CASSPVGGQETQYF
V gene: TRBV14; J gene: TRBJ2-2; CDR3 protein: CASSLPGQGTGELFF
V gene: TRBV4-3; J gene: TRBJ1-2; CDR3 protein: CASSQAQGSGYTF
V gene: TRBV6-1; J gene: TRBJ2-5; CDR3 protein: CASSGRQGAWETQYF
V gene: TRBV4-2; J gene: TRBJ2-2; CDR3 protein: CASSPNWGKDTGELFF
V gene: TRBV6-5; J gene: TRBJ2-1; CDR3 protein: CASSGQGYGEQFF
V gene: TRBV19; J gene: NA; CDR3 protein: CASSTGGTYEQYF
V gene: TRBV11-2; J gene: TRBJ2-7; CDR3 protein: CASSLDWSSYEQYF
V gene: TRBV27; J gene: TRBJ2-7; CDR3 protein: CASSSRPGLIYEQYF
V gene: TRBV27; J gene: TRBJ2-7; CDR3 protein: CASRGLAGGYEQYF
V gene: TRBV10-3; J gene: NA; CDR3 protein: CAISGVSSYEQYF
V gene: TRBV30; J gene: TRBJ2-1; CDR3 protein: CAWKRSLAGGNEQFF
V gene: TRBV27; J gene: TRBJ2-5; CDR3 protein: CAGSETQYF
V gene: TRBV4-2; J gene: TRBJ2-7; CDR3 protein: CASSQARSSYEQYF
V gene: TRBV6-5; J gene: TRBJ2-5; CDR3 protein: CASSYSARWETQYF
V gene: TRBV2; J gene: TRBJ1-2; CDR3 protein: CASSDLPVYGYTF
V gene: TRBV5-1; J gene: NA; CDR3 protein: CASSLVVGTGKYEQYF
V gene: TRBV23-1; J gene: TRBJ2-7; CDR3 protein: CASSQSSGQGFHEQYF
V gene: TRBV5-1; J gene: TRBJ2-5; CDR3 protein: CASSLGTSGRAGRETQYF
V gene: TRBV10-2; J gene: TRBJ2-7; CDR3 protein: CASSLAGIYEQYF
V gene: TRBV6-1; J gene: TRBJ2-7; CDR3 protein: CASSALSGSYEQYF